The clone carrying this T cell receptor beta chain was recorded once. Assay: immunoSEQ multiplex PCR; the TCRdb copy retains only in-frame clones and omits some. The data hold some 40,000 clones, with about 88% observed a single time. This specimen belongs to a study of T cell changes during pregnancy in multiple sclerosis. Germline values: CDR1 MRHNA, CDR2 SNTAGT. V was cut by 5 bases and J by 4 bases, with 17 bases left in between. The length of the CDR3 is 15 residues. The chain joins TRBV6-4 to TRBJ1-2; D is perhaps TRBD1 (5 bases). The receptor comes from a female donor with multiple sclerosis, enrolled in a pregnancy study. Material: CD8+ T cells from peripheral blood mononuclear cells, obtained in the first trimester of pregnancy. This CDR3 reads CASSPTPQGLYGYTF. DNA for the CDR3: TGTGCCAGCAGTCCTACCCCCCAGGGTCTCTATGGCTACACCTTC.